These 21 T cell receptor beta chains were all obtained from the same sample, sequenced in a study of early T cells in non-severe SARS-CoV-2 infection. Using its own MiXCR run on the 5' RACE reads, TCRdb lists one record per CDR3 protein. The sample has over 25,000 distinct CDR3 sequences; approximately 7% are singletons. The sequencing input was whole blood. Source of these receptors: an adult who was a healthcare worker with PCR-confirmed SARS-CoV-2 infection or an uninfected control (not recorded which).

This clonotype has just a few counts. CDR3 in DNA: TGCAGCGTTGAGTACCGGGCCCTCGGGGCCAACGTCCTGACTTTC. Amino acids: CSVEYRALGANVLTF. The chain couples TRBV29-1 to TRBJ2-6; D is unresolved. V was pared by 3 bases and J by 4 bases, with 13 bases between. Germline V gene sequence: CDR1 SQVTM, CDR2 ANQGSEA. There are 15 residues in the CDR3.

This clonotype was counted a few times. This chain links TRBV6-6 with TRBJ2-1; D may be TRBD2 (6 bases). Per germline, CDR1 MNHNY and CDR2 SVGAGI (reference sequence). The germline V and J ends were trimmed by 7 bases and 6 bases, with 22 bases remaining between them. CDR3 length equals 16 residues. As DNA, the CDR3 is TGTGCCAGCATAGGAACGGGGGTGGTTACCGCCAATGAGCAGTTCTTC. This sequence encodes CASIGTGVVTANEQFF.

This clonotype showed up many times. This chain joins TRBV11-2 and TRBJ2-7; D gene ambiguous. Trimming cost V 7 bases and J 0 bases, with 10 bases left between them. The CDR3 consists of 13 residues. CDR1 is SGHAT, CDR2 FQNNGV, per germline. The CDR3 sequence is CASNYGSSYEQYF. The CDR3 region has the DNA TGTGCCAGCAACTACGGAAGCTCCTACGAGCAGTACTTC. Full variable domain (outside the CDR3, taken from reference TRBV11-2 and TRBJ2-7): EAGVAQSPRYKIIEKRQSVAFWCNPISGHATLYWYQQILGQGPKLLIQFQNNGVVDDSQLPKDRFSAERLKGVDSTLKIQPAKLEDSAVYLCASNYGSSYEQYFGPGTRLTVT.

There are many counts of this clonotype. The chain uses TRBV20-1 and TRBJ2-5; 10 bases align to TRBD2. Unmatched junction bases numbered 8, after V lost 1 base and J lost 0 bases. This CDR3 comprises 17 residues. Germline values: CDR1 DFQATT, CDR2 SNEGSKA (reference sequence). The CDR3, as DNA: TGCAGTGCTAGAGCAGGACTAGCGGACCCCCACCAAGAGACCCAGTACTTC. Amino acids: CSARAGLADPHQETQYF.

In its sample, this clonotype was seen many times. The chain uses TRBV24-1 and TRBJ2-2; tentatively, D is TRBD2 (5 bases). Per the germline V gene, CDR1 is KGHDR and CDR2 is SFDVKD. Trimming shortened V by 1 base and J by 7 bases, and 9 bases separated the two germline ends. The CDR3 is 14 amino acids. Written as DNA, the CDR3 is TGTGCCACCAGTGATTTACCGGGAATCGGGGAGCTGTTTTTT. This codes for CATSDLPGIGELFF.

In this sample, this clonotype turned up many times. The chain employs TRBV30 and TRBJ1-1, with D unresolved. CDR3 length: 11 residues. V was cut by 3 bases and J by 3 bases, with 5 bases left in between. The germline CDR1 and CDR2 sequences are GTSNPN and SVGIG (reference sequence). The CDR3 loop reads CAWSADTEAFF. The CDR3 DNA reads TGTGCCTGGAGCGCGGACACTGAAGCTTTCTTT.

The chain combines TRBV6-2 or TRBV6-3 with TRBJ2-3; 10 bases agree with TRBD2. V was pared by 0 bases and J by 5 bases, with 8 bases of the junction left unmatched. Germline CDR1 and CDR2: MNHEY and SVGEGT. The CDR3 sequence is 17 residues long. This CDR3 is CASSYSWLAGVLDTQYF. DNA for the CDR3: TGTGCCAGCAGTTACTCGTGGCTAGCGGGAGTTCTAGATACGCAGTATTTT.

In its sample, this clonotype was seen many times. CDR3 bases: TGCAGCATGACTAGAGGGACCGGGGAGCTGTTTTTT. It is translated as CSMTRGTGELFF. V and J are TRBV29-1 and TRBJ2-2; weak D call: TRBD2 (6 bases). The germline V gene has CDR1 SQVTM and CDR2 ANQGSEA. The CDR3 contains 12 residues. V lost 8 bases and J lost 5, with 12 bases in between.

This clonotype was picked up many times. The gene calls are TRBV28 and TRBJ1-2; a weak D match, TRBD1 (5 bases). This CDR3 contains 13 residues. Germline lookup yields CDR1 MDHEN and CDR2 SYDVKM. V gave up 7 bases and J gave up 8 bases, with 17 bases separating them. CDR3 residues: CASTTGGQTGYTF. Written as DNA, the CDR3 is TGTGCCAGCACCACGGGGGGTCAGACCGGCTACACCTTC.

This clonotype was seen repeatedly, ten times or more. V and J are TRBV12-3 or TRBV12-4 and TRBJ2-7; 11 bases match TRBD2. Trimming cost V 5 bases and J 9 bases; bases outside gene matches: 12. CDR3 length equals 15 residues. In DNA form, the CDR3 reads TGTGCCAGCAGTGACGGACTAGCGGGTTCGTCCGTGCAGTACTTC. Amino acid sequence: CASSDGLAGSSVQYF.

This clonotype was recorded many times. The rearrangement joins TRBV7-9 to TRBJ1-2, with D hard to call. V gave up 0 bases and J gave up 5 bases, with 16 bases separating them. The CDR3 covers 16 residues. In germline, CDR1 is SEHNR, CDR2 FQNEAQ (reference sequence). Here the CDR3 DNA reads TGTGCCAGCAGCTTAGCGGGATCGAGTGTTCGATATGGCTACACCTTC. Translated, it gives CASSLAGSSVRYGYTF. The variable domain in full, with the rest retrieved from reference TRBV7-9 and TRBJ1-2, is DTGVSQNPRHKITKRGQNVTFRCDPISEHNRLYWYRQTLGQGPEFLTYFQNEAQLEKSRLLSDRFSAERPKGSFSTLEIQRTEQGDSAMYLCASSLAGSSVRYGYTFGSGTRLTVV.

The V gene is TRBV3-1, the J gene TRBJ2-7; TRBD2 agrees at 11 bases. J was trimmed by 5 bases and V by 3 bases; bases with no gene match: 6. The germline V gene has CDR1 LGHDT and CDR2 YNNKEL (reference sequence). The CDR3 runs to 15 residues. CDR3 protein: CASSHLLAGVNEQYF. CDR3 nucleotides: TGTGCCAGCAGCCACCTACTAGCGGGAGTCAACGAGCAGTACTTC.

Ten or more counts support this clonotype. The gene calls are TRBV10-3 and TRBJ2-4; 10 bases line up with TRBD1. Germline-derived CDR1 and CDR2 are ENHRY and SYGVKD. Trimming took 6 bases from V and 5 from J; bases not matched to a gene: 4. The CDR3 is 14 amino acids. The CDR3 nucleotides read TGTGCCATCAGCACCGGGACAGGGGAAAACATTCAGTACTTC. Residues: CAISTGTGENIQYF.

This clonotype was observed a few times. This rearrangement joins TRBV29-1 to TRBJ2-3, with D unresolved. The V gene's germline CDR1 is SQVTM and CDR2 ANQGSEA. Trimming removed 4 bases from V and 1 base from J, with 12 bases in between. The CDR3 runs 14 residues. The chain's CDR3 is CSVGTQERTDTQYF. Here the CDR3 DNA reads TGCAGCGTTGGTACCCAGGAACGCACAGATACGCAGTATTTT.

V gene TRBV7-9 combines with J gene TRBJ2-1; 9 bases align to TRBD2. Germline V lookup: CDR1 SEHNR, CDR2 FQNEAQ (reference sequence). The CDR3 contains 15 residues. The ends lost 0 bases at V and 8 bases at J; junction bases unmatched: 5. The CDR3, as DNA: TGTGCCAGCAGCTTAGCTAGCGGGAGAATCTATGAGCAGTTCTTC. It translates to CASSLASGRIYEQFF.

This clonotype was seen at least ten times. The J gene is TRBJ1-4, the V gene TRBV6-5; a weak D match, TRBD1 (6 bases). Germline-derived CDR1 and CDR2 are MNHEY and SVGAGI. The CDR3 totals 14 residues. V was clipped by 2 bases and J by 13 bases, with 17 bases between them. The CDR3 coding sequence is TGTGCCAGCAGTTACGCCGACAGGACCCGGGGACTGTTTTTT. As protein: CASSYADRTRGLFF.

The V call is TRBV13, the J call TRBJ2-3; unclear D gene. This CDR3 region has 13 residues. V lost 2 bases and J lost 6, with 9 bases in between. Germline V gene sequence: CDR1 PRHDT, CDR2 FYEKMQ (reference sequence). In DNA form, the CDR3 reads TGTGCCAGCAGCTTAAGGGTCGGGGATACGCAGTATTTT. It specifies CASSLRVGDTQYF.

CDR3 in amino acids: CASSPRPALSYEQYF. The CDR3 DNA reads TGTGCCAGCAGTCCGAGACCGGCCCTCTCCTACGAGCAGTACTTC. The V and J genes are TRBV28 and TRBJ2-7; D not certain. The length of the CDR3 is 15 residues. V was cut by 5 bases and J by 0 bases, with 14 bases left in between. Germline V gene data show CDR1 as MDHEN and CDR2 as SYDVKM.

This clonotype was seen more than once but under ten times. The chain carries TRBV29-1 and TRBJ2-5; the D is unclear. CDR3 length: 12 amino acids. Germline loops: CDR1 SQVTM, CDR2 ANQGSEA. V was trimmed by 6 bases and J by 0 bases, leaving 8 bases between them. CDR3 region: CSVDDNQETQYF. The CDR3 nucleotides are TGCAGCGTCGACGACAACCAAGAGACCCAGTACTTC.

The chain combines TRBV7-2 with TRBJ2-5; 15 bases agree with TRBD2. The V and J ends lost 1 base and 5 bases, in that order; junction bases with no gene match: 8. Germline V gene sequence: CDR1 SGHTA, CDR2 FQGNSA. This CDR3 has 18 amino acids. CDR3 DNA sequence: TGTGCCAGCAGCTTAGAGCGGACTAGCGGGAGGGCCCGTGAGACCCAGTACTTC. It codes for CASSLERTSGRARETQYF.

The J gene is TRBJ2-7, the V gene TRBV20-1; D is ambiguous. Trimming shortened V by 5 bases and J by 0 bases, and 5 bases separated the two germline ends. CDR3 length: 11 amino acids. The germline CDR1 and CDR2 sequences are DFQATT and SNEGSKA (reference sequence). CDR3 residues: CSAQSSYEQYF. CDR3 DNA sequence: TGCAGTGCTCAAAGCTCCTACGAGCAGTACTTC.